Described below is a single T cell receptor beta chain sequence and its context. The data originate from a study of cytomegalovirus exposure and HLA in healthy donors. With 4 bases removed from V and 1 base from J, the gap between germline ends came to 14 bases. Germline CDR1 is SGHDT and CDR2 is YYEEEE. CDR3 length: 15 residues. PCR amplification relied on 60 Vbeta primers (plus 13 Jbeta primers). The table came from immunoSEQ multiplex PCR; TCRdb's copy has only in-frame clones and leaves some out. The sample includes about 190,000 clones, roughly 80% seen only once; the top ten take around 1.6%. This receptor was identified in a woman aged 18-29 years in good health and CMV-seronegative. Sequencing was performed on PBMCs. The chain carries TRBV5-6 and TRBJ1-1, with D possibly TRBD1 on 5 matching bases. CDR3 protein: CASSPSGAGNTEAFF. The CDR3 nucleotides read TGTGCCAGCAGCCCCAGTGGGGCAGGGAACACTGAAGCTTTCTTT.